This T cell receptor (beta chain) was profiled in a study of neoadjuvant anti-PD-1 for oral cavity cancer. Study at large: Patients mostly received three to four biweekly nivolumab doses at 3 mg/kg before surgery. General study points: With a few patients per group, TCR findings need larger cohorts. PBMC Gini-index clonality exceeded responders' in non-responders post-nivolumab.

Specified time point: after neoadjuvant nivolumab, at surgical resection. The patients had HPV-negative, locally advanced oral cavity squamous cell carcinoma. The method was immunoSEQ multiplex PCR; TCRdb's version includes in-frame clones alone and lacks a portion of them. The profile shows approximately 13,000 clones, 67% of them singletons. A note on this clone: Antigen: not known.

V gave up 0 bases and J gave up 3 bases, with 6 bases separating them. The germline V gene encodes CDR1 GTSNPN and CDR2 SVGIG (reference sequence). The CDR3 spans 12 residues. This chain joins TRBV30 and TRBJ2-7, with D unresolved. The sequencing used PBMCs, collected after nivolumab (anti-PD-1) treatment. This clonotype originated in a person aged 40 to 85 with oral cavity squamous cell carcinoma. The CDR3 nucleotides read TGTGCCTGGAGTGTGGGTGGCTACGAGCAGTACTTC. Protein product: CAWSVGGYEQYF.